This T cell receptor beta chain was identified in a study of blood T cell repertoires in COVID-19 (TCRdb year 2020). In the study overall: Samples covering the acute and convalescent phases of COVID-19 were provided by collaborators in the United States, Italy and Spain. The prospective study material was composed of cDNA or gDNA derived from T cells, B-cell-depleted T cells, or PBMCs. Subjects who had been exposed to COVID-19, were actively infected with it, or had recovered from it provided the deeply sampled blood TCRbeta repertoires that made up the dataset. A freely available public database, intended as a resource for researchers studying the immune response to SARS-CoV-2, is where the repertoires were released. Samples came from the ongoing ImmuneRACE study (first 160 participants) plus 1,254 subjects from 6 global collaborators. Nearly every sample came with metadata listing a de-identified subject ID, COVID-19 status, age in years and sex. Where HLA class I and class II types were available, the types were taken from metadata supplied by the sample provider, not from assay-based typing. The research as a whole found: The amount of clinical and demographic metadata varied by source and participant and was provided uncurated.

Of note for this clone: Its antigen is currently not known. No base quality information exists; no much larger clone differs at one position.

V and J are truncated by 7 bases and 1 base respectively, leaving an intervening sequence of 13 bases. Per the germline V gene, SNHLY is the CDR1 and FYNNEI is the CDR2. The CDR3 runs 14 amino acids, cysteine and phenylalanine included. The DNA shown is the 42-base CDR3, in frame from base 1. TCRbeta CDR3 regions were amplified from genomic DNA by means of the immunoSEQ Assay, a bias-controlled multiplex PCR. Under the source paper's analysis protocol: Nucleated cell counts per sample were estimated from amplification of reference gene primers within the assay. Sequence reads were collapsed and filtered to measure the absolute abundance of every unique TCRbeta CDR3 rearrangement. For each sample, productive Simpson clonality was calculated as the square root of Simpson's diversity index across productive rearrangements. The clones in this table, taken by TCRdb from immuneACCESS, are in-frame only. Not every clone is retained; where verified, under half of the shortfall comes from an unresolved V gene, and the cause of the rest is unknown. The DNA gave D and trimming, while V, J and clone size come from that table. This sample gives 220,000 or so clones in total; around 87% of them show up just once. Of the sample, about 15% is held by the ten largest clones.

Participants in the prospective study were aged roughly 18 to 100 years, lived in 20 to 30 United States geographic areas, and enrolled through a virtual design. In the prospective study, cohorts were assigned on the basis of participant-reported clinical history obtained from a screening survey and a study questionnaire. A participant counted as exposed if, within 2 weeks of entering the study, that participant had been in contact with someone who had a PCR-confirmed or clinician-diagnosed COVID-19 case. Mobile phlebotomists in the prospective study collected whole blood, serum and a nasopharyngeal or oropharyngeal swab from every participant. Prospective study participants could optionally give additional blood draws and questionnaires over an approximately 2-month period. Before DNA extraction, blood samples from the prospective study were shipped at room temperature or frozen.

This chain is built from TRBV2 and TRBJ2-5; possibly the D gene is TRBD1, per 5 matching bases. Material: PBMCs or T cells enriched from blood (not recorded which). The clonotype was recovered from a young man who had been exposed to COVID-19. The sequenced DNA: TGTGCCAGCATGTGGTGGGGCCTCCAAGAGACCCAGTACTTC. Its translation is CASMWWGLQETQYF.